The 2 T cell receptor beta chains below all came from one sample that was sequenced in a study of shared clonotypes between healthy human individuals. Libraries were prepared by immunoSEQ multiplex PCR; TCRdb keeps only in-frame clonotypes and omits some of them. The repertoire holds 2 million to 3 million clones, roughly 93% seen once, with about 0.38% in the top ten. Material for sequencing was naive CD4+ T cells from PBMCs. Subset of the sample: CD45RA+ positively selected. The receptors were sampled from a man between 18 and 35 years old in good health. Some clones in this sample may be carry-over from other donors' samples.

The chain links TRBV27 to TRBJ2-7; the match to TRBD2 covers 12 bases. The CDR3 contains 19 residues. The junction had 10 bases not matched to a gene; V was cut back by 1 base and J by 0 bases. Germline assignment: CDR1 MNHEY and CDR2 SMNVEV (reference sequence). CDR3 protein: CASSLWSGLAGGSSYEQYF. The CDR3 coding sequence is TGTGCCAGCAGTTTATGGTCGGGGCTAGCGGGGGGGAGCTCCTACGAGCAGTACTTC.

This chain connects TRBV9 to TRBJ2-1; 8 nucleotides match TRBD1. The J segment lost 2 bases and the V segment lost 3 bases, leaving 4 bases of the junction unmatched. Germline loops: CDR1 SGDLS, CDR2 YYNGEE. There are 15 residues in the CDR3. CDR3 sequence: CASSAHRGTYNEQFF. The CDR3 DNA is TGTGCCAGCAGCGCCCACAGGGGGACCTACAATGAGCAGTTCTTC. Full variable domain (missing parts from reference TRBV9 and TRBJ2-1): DSGVTQTPKHLITATGQRVTLRCSPRSGDLSVYWYQQSLDQGLQFLIQYYNGEERAKGNILERFSAQQFPDLHSELNLSSLELGDSALYFCASSAHRGTYNEQFFGPGTRLTVL.